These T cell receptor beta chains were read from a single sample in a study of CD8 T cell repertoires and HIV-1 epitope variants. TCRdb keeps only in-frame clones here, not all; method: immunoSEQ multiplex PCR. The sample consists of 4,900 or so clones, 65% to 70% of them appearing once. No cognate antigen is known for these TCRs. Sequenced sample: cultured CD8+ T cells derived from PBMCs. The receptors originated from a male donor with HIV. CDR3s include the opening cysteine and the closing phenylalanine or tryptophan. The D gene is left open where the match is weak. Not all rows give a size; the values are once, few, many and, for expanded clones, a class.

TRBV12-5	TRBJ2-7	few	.	CASGLDGSYEQYF	TGTGCTAGTGGTTTAGATGGCAGCTACGAGCAGTACTTC
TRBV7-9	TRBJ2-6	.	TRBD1	CASSYTGVLLTF	TGTGCCAGCAGCTACACAGGGGTCCTCCTGACTTTC
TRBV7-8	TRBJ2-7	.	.	CASSFYADYEQYF	TGTGCCAGCAGCTTTTACGCAGACTACGAGCAGTACTTC
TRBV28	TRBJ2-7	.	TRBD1	CASSQSRDRRTYEQYF	TGTGCCAGCAGCCAATCCCGGGACAGGCGTACCTACGAGCAGTACTTC
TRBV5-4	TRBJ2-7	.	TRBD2	CASSFGGGGEQYF	TGTGCCAGCAGCTTCGGTGGGGGGGGCGAGCAGTACTTC
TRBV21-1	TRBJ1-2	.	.	CASSKVWGTGLGYTF	TGTGCCAGCAGCAAGGTGTGGGGGACAGGGTTAGGCTACACCTTC
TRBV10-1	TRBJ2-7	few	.	CASSDQGEEQYF	TGCGCCAGCAGTGACCAGGGAGAAGAGCAGTACTTC
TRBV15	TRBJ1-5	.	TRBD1	CATSRQGVNQPQHF	TGTGCCACCAGCAGACAGGGGGTAAATCAGCCCCAGCATTTT
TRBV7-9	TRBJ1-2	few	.	CASSPTGSYGYTF	TGTGCCAGCAGCCCGACAGGTAGCTATGGCTACACCTTC
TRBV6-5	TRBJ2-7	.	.	CASSFGDLENSYEQYF	TGTGCCAGCAGTTTCGGGGACTTAGAAAACTCCTACGAGCAGTACTTC
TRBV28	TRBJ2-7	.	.	CASRLSGSSYEQYF	TGTGCCAGCAGATTAAGCGGAAGCTCCTACGAGCAGTACTTC
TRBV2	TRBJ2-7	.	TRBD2	CASSEGLAGVVEQYF	TGTGCCAGCAGTGAAGGTCTAGCGGGAGTGGTCGAGCAGTACTTC
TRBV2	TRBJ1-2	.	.	CASSVGPNYGYTF	TGTGCCAGCAGTGTCGGCCCCAACTATGGCTACACCTTC
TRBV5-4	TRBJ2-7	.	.	CASSDSTVTYEQYF	TGTGCCAGCAGCGACTCGACAGTTACCTACGAGCAGTACTTC
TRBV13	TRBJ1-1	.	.	CASSSNFSPTEAFF	TGTGCCAGCAGCTCAAATTTTAGCCCCACTGAAGCTTTCTTT
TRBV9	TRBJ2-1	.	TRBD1	CASSAYSGQGGYNEQFF	TGTGCCAGCAGCGCATACTCGGGACAGGGCGGCTACAATGAGCAGTTCTTC
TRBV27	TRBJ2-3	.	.	CASSFSPGGTDTQYF	TGTGCCAGCAGTTTTAGCCCGGGTGGCACAGATACGCAGTATTTT
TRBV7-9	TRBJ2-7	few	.	CASSFQHGDLQYF	TGTGCCAGCAGCTTTCAACACGGAGATTTACAGTACTTC
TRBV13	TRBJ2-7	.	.	CASSFSVSLGNEQYF	TGTGCCAGCAGCTTCTCCGTCTCGCTGGGAAACGAGCAGTACTTC
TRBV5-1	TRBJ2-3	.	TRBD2	CASSQEGLADVTDTQYF	TGCGCCAGCAGCCAAGAGGGACTAGCGGATGTCACAGATACGCAGTATTTT
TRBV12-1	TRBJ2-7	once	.	CASSLDTLSYEQYF	TGTGCCAGCAGCCTGGACACCCTCTCCTACGAGCAGTACTTC
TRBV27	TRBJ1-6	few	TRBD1	CASSSGTALHF	TGTGCCAGCAGTTCCGGGACAGCCCTCCACTTT
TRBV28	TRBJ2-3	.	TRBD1	CASSLFAGGELADTQYF	TGTGCCAGCAGTTTATTTGCAGGGGGCGAGCTTGCAGATACGCAGTATTTT
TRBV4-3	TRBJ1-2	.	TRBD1	CASSQVYGQARINYGYTF	TGCGCCAGCAGCCAAGTTTACGGACAGGCGAGAATAAACTATGGCTACACCTTC
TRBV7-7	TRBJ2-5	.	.	CASSLFFGETQYF	TGTGCTAGCAGCTTATTTTTTGGGGAGACCCAGTACTTC
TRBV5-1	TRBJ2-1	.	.	CASSLGSYEQFF	TGCGCCAGCAGCTTGGGAAGTTACGAGCAGTTCTTC
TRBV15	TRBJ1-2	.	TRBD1	CATSRRLPGQGSPDGYTF	TGTGCCACCAGCCGTAGACTCCCGGGACAGGGTAGTCCGGATGGCTACACCTTC
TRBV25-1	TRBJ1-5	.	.	CASSEPGGINQPQHF	TGTGCCAGCAGTGAACCCGGGGGAATCAATCAGCCCCAGCATTTT
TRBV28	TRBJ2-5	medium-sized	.	CASSSPLGGETQYF	TGTGCCAGCAGTTCACCCCTGGGGGGAGAGACCCAGTACTTC
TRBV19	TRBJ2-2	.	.	CASSIGTGEVGELFF	TGTGCCAGTAGTATAGGAACAGGGGAGGTCGGGGAGCTGTTTTTT
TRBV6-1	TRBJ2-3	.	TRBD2	CASSDNGRTSITDTQYF	TGTGCCAGCAGTGACAACGGGCGGACTAGTATCACAGATACGCAGTATTTT
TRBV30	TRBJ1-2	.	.	CAWSPTGVGYTF	TGTGCCTGGAGCCCCACCGGGGTTGGCTACACCTTC
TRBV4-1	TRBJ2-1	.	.	CASSLNSGGPDNEQFF	TGCGCCAGCAGCCTAAACTCCGGGGGGCCCGACAATGAGCAGTTCTTC
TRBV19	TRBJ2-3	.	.	CASSIRGSTDTQYF	TGTGCCAGTAGTATTCGCGGGAGCACAGATACGCAGTATTTT
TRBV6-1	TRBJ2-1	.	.	CASSEGHLGRRSSYNEQFF	TGTGCCAGCAGTGAAGGTCATTTAGGCAGGCGGTCGTCCTACAATGAGCAGTTCTTC
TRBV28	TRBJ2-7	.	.	CASSPWGAYEQYF	TGTGCCAGCAGTCCCTGGGGGGCCTACGAGCAATACTTC
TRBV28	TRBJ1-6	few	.	CASSFRGGTSPLHF	TGTGCCAGCAGTTTTAGGGGAGGCACTTCACCCCTCCACTTT
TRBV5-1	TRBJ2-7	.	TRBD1	CASSMGTGGDEQYF	TGCGCCAGCAGCATGGGGACAGGGGGGGACGAGCAGTACTTC